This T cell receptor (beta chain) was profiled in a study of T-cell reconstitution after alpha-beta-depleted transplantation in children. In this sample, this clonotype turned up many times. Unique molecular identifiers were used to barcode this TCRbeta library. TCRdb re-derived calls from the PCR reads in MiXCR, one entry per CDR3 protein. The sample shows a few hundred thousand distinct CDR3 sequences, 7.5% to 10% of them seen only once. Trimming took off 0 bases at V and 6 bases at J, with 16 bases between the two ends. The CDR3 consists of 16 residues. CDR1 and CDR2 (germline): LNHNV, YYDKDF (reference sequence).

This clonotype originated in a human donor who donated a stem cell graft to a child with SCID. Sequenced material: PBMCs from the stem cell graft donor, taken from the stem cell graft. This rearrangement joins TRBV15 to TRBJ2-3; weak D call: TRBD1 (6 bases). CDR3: CATSREDSQRPDTQYF. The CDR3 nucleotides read TGTGCCACCAGCAGAGAGGACAGCCAGCGCCCGGATACGCAGTATTTT.